Listed below are T cell receptor beta chains from one sample, sequenced in a study of OX40 agonist ivuxolimab in advanced cancers. TCRdb keeps only in-frame clones here, not all; method: immunoSEQ multiplex PCR. The repertoire consists of about 80,000 clones, with around 90% occurring once and the leading ten covering approximately 1.8%. This sample comprised CD4+ or CD8+ T cells sorted from blood, obtained in a trial of the OX40 agonist ivuxolimab. The source of these receptors is an adult with an advanced solid tumor such as melanoma, head and neck, liver or kidney cancer. Each CDR3 is given with its conserved first and last residue. D genes are given only for firm matches. Size values are once, few and many counts, or a class for expanded clones, and some rows have none.

CDR3: CAWSRNLQGDGYTF; DNA: TGTGCCTGGAGTAGGAATTTACAGGGCGATGGCTACACCTTC; J: TRBJ1-2; D: .; size: .; V: TRBV30
CDR3: CASSLASGAGEQYF; DNA: TGTGCCAGCAGCTTAGCGAGCGGGGCGGGCGAGCAGTACTTC; J: TRBJ2-7; D: TRBD2; size: .; V: TRBV11-3
CDR3: CASSLAVTYNEQLF; DNA: TGTGCCAGCAGCCTAGCGGTCACTTACAATGAGCAGCTCTTC; J: TRBJ2-1; D: TRBD2; size: .; V: TRBV11-2
CDR3: CASSPPGQGAGELFF; DNA: TGTGCCAGCTCACCACCGGGACAGGGGGCCGGGGAGCTGTTTTTT; J: TRBJ2-2; D: TRBD1; size: .; V: TRBV18
CDR3: CASKLAGGHEQFF; DNA: TGCGCCAGCAAACTAGCGGGAGGACATGAGCAGTTCTTC; J: TRBJ2-1; D: TRBD2; size: once; V: TRBV10-2
CDR3: CATGTQTYNEQFF; DNA: TGTGCAACCGGGACCCAGACCTACAATGAGCAGTTCTTC; J: TRBJ2-1; D: .; size: .; V: TRBV19
CDR3: CAISGQGYEQYF; DNA: TGTGCCATCAGTGGACAGGGATACGAGCAGTACTTC; J: TRBJ2-7; D: TRBD1; size: .; V: TRBV10-3
CDR3: CASSRREGDTQYF; DNA: TGTGCCAGCAGCCGGAGGGAGGGGGATACGCAGTATTTT; J: TRBJ2-3; D: TRBD2; size: .; V: TRBV6-4
CDR3: CASSPWGGRETQYF; DNA: TGTGCTAGCAGCCCATGGGGGGGCCGGGAGACCCAGTACTTC; J: TRBJ2-5; D: .; size: .; V: TRBV7-7
CDR3: CATQSSLNYLGNTIYF; DNA: TGTGCCACCCAGTCCTCCCTGAATTACCTGGGAAACACCATATATTTT; J: TRBJ1-3; D: .; size: .; V: TRBV5-5
CDR3: CASSSYGAGSGGYTF; DNA: TGTGCCAGCAGCTCCTACGGGGCGGGTTCGGGAGGCTACACCTTC; J: TRBJ1-2; D: .; size: once; V: TRBV7-9
CDR3: CASSSWTSGRGQFF; DNA: TGTGCCAGCAGCTCTTGGACTAGCGGGAGGGGGCAGTTCTTC; J: TRBJ2-1; D: TRBD2; size: .; V: TRBV7-2
CDR3: CASSLGGASKETQYF; DNA: TGCGCCAGCAGCTTGGGTGGAGCTAGTAAAGAGACCCAGTACTTC; J: TRBJ2-5; D: .; size: .; V: TRBV5-1
CDR3: CASSLGGLAGGREQFF; DNA: TGCGCCAGCAGCTTGGGTGGACTAGCGGGGGGGCGTGAGCAGTTCTTC; J: TRBJ2-1; D: TRBD2; size: .; V: TRBV5-1
CDR3: CASSLQGTPHGYTF; DNA: TGTGCCAGCAGCCTTCAAGGGACACCCCATGGCTACACCTTC; J: TRBJ1-2; D: .; size: .; V: TRBV7-2
CDR3: CASATTGTEAFF; DNA: TGTGCTAGTGCCACGACGGGCACTGAAGCTTTCTTT; J: TRBJ1-1; D: .; size: .; V: TRBV12-5
CDR3: CASSQDQGLRGQETQYF; DNA: TGCGCCAGCAGCCAAGATCAGGGATTACGGGGCCAAGAGACCCAGTACTTC; J: TRBJ2-5; D: .; size: .; V: TRBV4-1
CDR3: CASSLTFSGGLTGELFF; DNA: TGTGCCAGCAGCTTAACGTTCAGCGGGGGGTTGACCGGGGAGCTGTTTTTT; J: TRBJ2-2; D: TRBD2; size: .; V: TRBV7-3
CDR3: CASSFGGKGEKLFF; DNA: TGTGCCAGCAGTTTCGGAGGGAAGGGGGAAAAACTGTTTTTT; J: TRBJ1-4; D: .; size: .; V: TRBV28
CDR3: CASSLDLYEQYF; DNA: TGTGCCAGCAGCTTGGACCTTTACGAGCAGTACTTC; J: TRBJ2-7; D: .; size: .; V: TRBV7-2
CDR3: CASSTSGRTYEQYF; DNA: TGTGCCAGCAGTACCTCCGGGAGAACCTACGAGCAGTACTTC; J: TRBJ2-7; D: .; size: .; V: TRBV6-5
CDR3: CASAWLGKTRQGGDTQYF; DNA: TGTGCCAGCGCTTGGTTGGGGAAGACACGACAGGGTGGGGATACGCAGTATTTT; J: TRBJ2-3; D: TRBD1; size: .; V: TRBV2
CDR3: CASSTPDRQGGYTF; DNA: TGTGCCAGCAGTACCCCGGACAGACAAGGGGGCTACACCTTC; J: TRBJ1-2; D: .; size: .; V: TRBV28
CDR3: CASTTQGAYGYTF; DNA: TGTGCCTCTACAACGCAGGGGGCCTATGGCTACACCTTC; J: TRBJ1-2; D: TRBD1; size: once; V: TRBV28
CDR3: CASSSPQSAGELFF; DNA: TGCGCCAGCAGCTCCCCCCAGAGTGCCGGGGAGCTGTTTTTT; J: TRBJ2-2; D: .; size: .; V: TRBV5-1
CDR3: CASSLVGVQSTEAFF; DNA: TGTGCCAGCAGCTTAGTAGGCGTACAGAGCACTGAAGCTTTCTTT; J: TRBJ1-1; D: .; size: few; V: TRBV11-2
CDR3: CASSLDRAQPQHF; DNA: TGTGCCAGCAGCCTTGACAGGGCTCAGCCCCAGCATTTT; J: TRBJ1-5; D: TRBD1; size: .; V: TRBV7-8
CDR3: CASSPLTGPDTQYF; DNA: TGTGCCAGCAGTCCCCTAACAGGTCCAGATACGCAGTATTTT; J: TRBJ2-3; D: .; size: .; V: TRBV28
CDR3: CASSLWGQGHQPQHF; DNA: TGTGCCAGCAGTTTATGGGGACAGGGGCATCAGCCCCAGCATTTT; J: TRBJ1-5; D: TRBD1; size: .; V: TRBV27
CDR3: CASSLQGQGTEAFF; DNA: TGTGCCAGCAGTTTACAGGGGCAGGGGACTGAAGCTTTCTTT; J: TRBJ1-1; D: TRBD1; size: .; V: TRBV2
CDR3: CASSLRLAGGDEQFF; DNA: TGTGCCAGCAGCCTCCGACTAGCGGGGGGGGATGAGCAGTTCTTC; J: TRBJ2-1; D: TRBD2; size: .; V: TRBV14
CDR3: CASSQEMGVARGAGLYGYTF; DNA: TGCGCCAGCAGCCAAGAAATGGGGGTGGCTCGCGGAGCAGGGCTCTATGGCTACACCTTC; J: TRBJ1-2; D: .; size: .; V: TRBV4-1
CDR3: CASSMSFGLAGDGEQFF; DNA: TGTGCCAGTAGTATGTCTTTTGGACTAGCGGGAGATGGTGAGCAGTTCTTC; J: TRBJ2-1; D: TRBD2; size: .; V: TRBV19
CDR3: CASSPEIIGLYNEQFF; DNA: TGTGCCAGCTCACCCGAAATAATCGGGCTTTACAATGAGCAGTTCTTC; J: TRBJ2-1; D: .; size: .; V: TRBV18
CDR3: CASSLGRRAYEQYF; DNA: TGTGCCAGCAGTTTAGGGAGGAGGGCCTACGAGCAGTACTTC; J: TRBJ2-7; D: .; size: once; V: TRBV28
CDR3: CASSAFRDRGQSNYGYTF; DNA: TGTGCCAGCAGCGCATTCCGGGACAGGGGGCAGAGTAACTATGGCTACACCTTC; J: TRBJ1-2; D: TRBD1; size: .; V: TRBV7-9